This T cell receptor (beta chain) was recorded in a study of identical twins. Every donor was a healthy Caucasian. This CDR3 comprises 11 residues. Trimming removed 5 bases from V and 8 bases from J; junction bases left unmatched: 0. CDR1 is SGHTA and CDR2 is FQGNSA in the germline V gene. In this sample, this clonotype turned up a few times. Template switching created a universal primer site, and the cDNA included unique molecular identifiers. MiXCR was run by TCRdb on the 5' RACE reads, yielding one entry per CDR3 protein. In the table there are around 480,000 distinct CDR3 sequences, around an eighth of which are singletons. The same data also went into a second study, on yellow fever vaccine responses in identical twins.

The sequencing sample was made of CD4+ T cells sorted from blood. The chain recombines TRBV7-2 with TRBJ2-1; 7 positions agree with TRBD2. This TCR derives from a woman aged 18-29 years in good health. The CDR3 is CASSGRDEQFF. In DNA form, the CDR3 reads TGTGCCAGCAGCGGGAGGGATGAGCAGTTCTTC.